One sample yielded the 23 T cell receptor beta chains listed below, sequenced in a study of molecular identifiers for immune sequencing clone quantification. Each CDR3 protein gets one entry after TCRdb re-called the PCR reads with MiXCR. The sample includes 460,000 or so distinct CDR3 sequences, 20% to 25% of them seen just once. The specimen was naive CD8+ T cells from blood, with Jurkat cell RNA spiked in. Subset specified: FACS-sorted CD8+CD4-CCR7+CD45RA+ naive T cells. These receptors were collected from a human donor in good health. Some libraries in this study had Jurkat cell RNA spiked in.

Comment on this clonotype: One end of the junction fails to match germline, which may point to a read error. The J gene is TRBJ2-1, the V gene TRBV27; tentative D call: TRBD2 (6 bases). There are 16 residues in the CDR3. The V gene's germline CDR1 is MNHEY and CDR2 SMNVEV (reference sequence). CDR3 sequence: CASSLLGGTSYDEQFF. The DNA for the CDR3 is TGTGCCAGCAGTTTATTAGGCGGGACCTCCTACGATGAGCAGTTCTTC.

To note about this clonotype: At one of its ends the junction is not consistent with the germline gene, which may arise from a read error. The chain carries TRBV11-3 and TRBJ2-7, with D hard to call. The CDR3 spans 13 residues. Germline CDR1 SGHNT, CDR2 YENEEA. CDR3 in DNA: TGTGCCAGCAGCTTAACACAAGCCTACGAGCAGCACTTC. Amino acids: CASSLTQAYEQHF.

This clonotype was detected many times. The CDR3 loop is CASSPRNPDTQYF. The CDR3 region has the DNA TGTGCCAGCAGCCCTCGGAACCCAGATACGCAGTATTTT. This sequence joins TRBV4-2 and TRBJ2-3, with D unresolved. V lost 4 bases, J lost 4 bases, and 9 bases lay in between. The CDR3 is made up of 13 amino acids. Germline-derived CDR1 and CDR2 are LGHNA and YNFKEQ.

The chain couples TRBV6-5 to TRBJ2-7; 10 bases are a match to TRBD1. J lost 3 bases, V lost 5 bases, and 7 bases had no gene match. Germline V gene data show CDR1 as MNHEY and CDR2 as SVGAGI. This CDR3 region has 15 residues. The CDR3: CASSPGTGAYYEQYF. CDR3 bases: TGTGCCAGCAGTCCAGGGACAGGGGCGTACTACGAGCAGTACTTC.

This clonotype appeared many times. This sequence joins TRBV29-1 and TRBJ1-5; D is possibly TRBD1 (5 bases). Trimming cost V 2 bases and J 0 bases, with 8 bases left between them. The germline gives CDR1 SQVTM, CDR2 ANQGSEA. CDR3 length equals 14 residues. The CDR3 protein is CSVESGNSNQPQHF. Here the CDR3 DNA reads TGCAGCGTTGAATCAGGGAATAGCAATCAGCCCCAGCATTTT.

This clonotype was found a few times. The J gene is TRBJ2-3, the V gene TRBV14; 9 bases line up with TRBD2. The trim removed 0 bases at V and 3 bases at J, leaving 7 bases unmatched. Germline V gene lookup returns CDR1 SGHDN and CDR2 FVKESK. CDR3 length: 17 amino acids. The CDR3 DNA follows: TGTGCCAGCAGCCAAGATTTCGCGGGAGGGAGAACAGATACGCAGTATTTT. Translated, it gives CASSQDFAGGRTDTQYF.

This clonotype appeared once. This clone may be a read error of a much larger clone one base away. CDR3 in amino acids: CVSSTDRSYEQYF. CDR3 DNA: TGTGTCAGCAGCACCGACAGAAGCTACGAGCAGTACTTC. The chain employs TRBV14 and TRBJ2-7, with D possibly TRBD1 on 5 matching bases. The CDR3 length is 13 residues. The germline V gene has CDR1 SGHDN and CDR2 FVKESK.

The CDR3 reads CARDTVNTGELFF. The DNA of the CDR3 is TGTGCCCGTGATACAGTGAACACCGGGGAGCTGTTTTTT. The V gene is TRBV30, the J gene TRBJ2-2; D ambiguous. Looked up from germline, CDR1 is GTSNPN and CDR2 is SVGIG (reference sequence). The CDR3 spans 13 residues. Trimming removed 8 bases from V and 1 base from J, with 11 bases in between.

There are a few counts of this clonotype. The J gene is TRBJ2-7, the V gene TRBV4-1, with 10 bases aligning to TRBD1. Germline V CDR1 and CDR2: MGHRA, YSYEKL. V shed 3 bases and J 3 bases; nucleotides not matched to a gene: 11. The CDR3 runs 17 residues. The CDR3 here is CASSQTTTGGFFYEQYF. The DNA of the CDR3 is TGCGCCAGCAGCCAGACAACGACAGGGGGCTTTTTCTACGAGCAGTACTTC.

The chain uses TRBV6-5 and TRBJ2-7, with a tentative D call TRBD1 (5 bases). Trimming pared 5 bases from V and 4 bases from J, leaving 18 bases between. CDR1 and CDR2 from the germline V gene are MNHEY and SVGAGI. The CDR3 has 15 amino acids. CDR3 bases: TGTGCCAGCAGTGAAGACAGAATTGGTCGATACGAGCAGTACTTC. Amino acid sequence: CASSEDRIGRYEQYF.

J is TRBJ2-2 and V is TRBV19; D not certain. This CDR3 is built from 17 residues. Trimming removed 0 bases at V and 6 bases at J, with 17 bases between. Looked up from germline, CDR1 is LNHDA and CDR2 is SQIVND (reference sequence). CDR3 loop: CASSIDPVGSSAGELFF. The CDR3 DNA is TGTGCCAGTAGTATAGACCCCGTAGGCAGCTCCGCCGGGGAGCTGTTTTTT.

Points on this clonotype: This may be a read error: a much more frequent sequence differs by one nucleotide. The chain carries TRBV20-1 and TRBJ2-5, with TRBD2 matching 14 bases. Per the germline V gene, CDR1 is DFQATT and CDR2 is SNEGSKA (reference sequence). The ends lost 6 bases at V and 2 bases at J; junction bases unmatched: 11. CDR3 length equals 17 residues. DNA for the CDR3: TGCAGTGCCACCGGGACTAGCGGGAGTAGGTGGCAAGAGACCCAGTACTTC. Amino acid sequence: CSATGTSGSRWQETQYF.

This clonotype has just a few counts. The V call is TRBV7-3, the J call TRBJ2-3; TRBD2 agrees at 10 bases. The length of the CDR3 is 16 residues. V gave up 0 bases and J gave up 1 base; unmatched junction bases: 1. Germline CDR1 reads SGHTA; CDR2 reads FQGTGA. CDR3 residues: CASSLTLAGGTDTQYF. CDR3 sequence (DNA): TGTGCCAGCAGCTTAACGCTAGCGGGGGGCACAGATACGCAGTATTTT.

The sample holds a few counts of this clonotype. CDR3 residues: CASSEGTGGYNSPLHF. DNA for the CDR3: TGTGCCAGCAGTGAAGGGACAGGGGGCTATAATTCACCCCTCCACTTT. The rearrangement uses TRBV2 and TRBJ1-6, with 10 bases that match TRBD1. CDR1 is SNHLY and CDR2 is FYNNEI in the germline V gene. CDR3 length equals 16 residues. The junction had 0 bases not matched to a gene; V was cut back by 1 base and J by 3 bases.

Turning to this clonotype: Possible read error: a much larger clone is one base away. The chain couples TRBV2 to TRBJ1-5; D uncertain. This CDR3 region has 14 residues. Trimming cost V 2 bases and J 7 bases, with 12 bases left between them. Per the germline V gene, CDR1 is SNHLY and CDR2 is FYNNEI. Here the CDR3 reads CASSEFVGYQPQHF. The CDR3 bases are TGTGCCAGCAGTGAATTTGTGGGGTACCAGCCCCAGCATTTT.

A remark on this clonotype: A single base separates this from a much larger clone, so it may be a read error. This rearrangement joins TRBV12-3 or TRBV12-4 to TRBJ2-3, with TRBD1 as a possible D gene (6 bases). There are 13 residues in the CDR3. As DNA, the CDR3 is TGTGCCAGCAGGCCATCAGAGACAGGTACGCAGTATTTT. Its protein is CASRPSETGTQYF.

This clonotype was seen at least ten times. This rearrangement joins TRBV20-1 to TRBJ2-7; D gene unclear. Per the germline V gene, CDR1 is DFQATT and CDR2 is SNEGSKA (reference sequence). V was clipped by 5 bases and J by 3 bases, with 17 bases between them. This CDR3 is built from 14 residues. CDR3 in amino acids: CSASDGPVGYEQYF. CDR3 in DNA: TGCAGTGCTTCCGACGGGCCCGTGGGCTACGAGCAGTACTTC.

Many counts were recorded for this clonotype. V is TRBV13 and J is TRBJ1-1; TRBD1 is a possible D gene (5 bases). Germline V gives CDR1 PRHDT, CDR2 FYEKMQ (reference sequence). Trimming pared 2 bases from V and 5 bases from J, leaving 9 bases between. The CDR3 sequence is 13 residues long. CDR3 sequence reads: CASSLQEGTEAFF. DNA for the CDR3: TGTGCCAGCAGCTTACAGGAGGGGACTGAAGCTTTCTTT.

There are a few counts of this clonotype. This rearrangement joins TRBV4-3 to TRBJ2-7, with TRBD1 identical over 8 bases. The CDR3 totals 15 residues. With 0 bases clipped from V and 5 bases from J, the junction kept 6 bases outside the gene matches. Germline CDR1 and CDR2: LGHNA and YSLEER. CDR3 residues: CASSQDWQGANEQYF. CDR3 coding DNA: TGCGCCAGCAGCCAAGATTGGCAGGGGGCCAACGAGCAGTACTTC.

This clonotype was detected many times. This chain links TRBV5-1 with TRBJ2-7; 10 bases line up with TRBD2. V shed 0 bases, J shed 3 bases, and the junction held 3 bases outside the gene matches. The CDR3 contains 15 residues. Germline V gene data show CDR1 as SGHRS and CDR2 as YFSETQ. The CDR3 DNA reads TGCGCCAGCAGCTTGGACCTAGCGGGAGTCTACGAGCAGTACTTC. Protein: CASSLDLAGVYEQYF.

This clonotype showed up just a few times. This chain uses TRBV18 with TRBJ2-1; 8 nucleotides agree with TRBD2. The V gene's germline CDR1 is KGHSH and CDR2 LQKENI. The CDR3 totals 13 residues. J gave up 12 bases and V 4 bases, and 8 bases lay outside the gene matches. In DNA, the CDR3 is TGTGCCAGCTCACTCCCGACTAGCGATGGGCAGTTCTTC. Its translation: CASSLPTSDGQFF.

This clonotype has a handful of counts. The chain has TRBV27 and TRBJ1-2; D unresolved. Germline lookup yields CDR1 MNHEY and CDR2 SMNVEV (reference sequence). The CDR3 runs 13 residues. With 0 bases removed from V and 4 bases from J, the gap between germline ends came to 6 bases. The CDR3 loop is CASSLSEGYGYTF. CDR3 DNA: TGTGCCAGCAGTTTATCGGAGGGCTATGGCTACACCTTC.

This clonotype was counted many times. The gene calls are TRBV7-9 and TRBJ2-3, with TRBD1 matching 10 bases. The CDR3 loop spans 15 amino acids. Germline trimming cut 3 bases from V and 5 bases from J; bases unmatched to any gene: 5. CDR1 is SEHNR, CDR2 FQNEAQ, per germline (reference sequence). Here the CDR3 reads CASSFGTGVVDTQYF. DNA for the CDR3: TGTGCCAGCAGCTTTGGGACAGGGGTCGTAGATACGCAGTATTTT. Full variable domain (outside the CDR3, taken from reference TRBV7-9 and TRBJ2-3): DTGVSQNPRHKITKRGQNVTFRCDPISEHNRLYWYRQTLGQGPEFLTYFQNEAQLEKSRLLSDRFSAERPKGSFSTLEIQRTEQGDSAMYLCASSFGTGVVDTQYFGPGTRLTVL.